This TCR beta chain was recorded in a study of cytomegalovirus exposure and HLA in healthy donors. In nominal health when sampled, donors likely had unrecorded immune exposures nonetheless. Study-wide findings and caveats: It has been reported that TCR beta sequences accurately predicted the HLA-A and HLA-B alleles of most subjects. TCR beta sequences numbering under 20,000 were associated with HLA alleles at 0.05 false discovery rate in a later analysis. According to an earlier analysis, most TCR beta V segments yielded productive rearrangements about 90% or about 30% of the time.

Trimming stripped 4 bases from V and 12 bases from J, with 13 bases between. Germline values: CDR1 LNHDA, CDR2 SQIVND (reference sequence). The CDR3 runs 13 residues. On this clone itself: What it recognizes is unknown.

The PCR made use of 60 Vbeta and 13 Jbeta primers. This table comes from immunoSEQ multiplex PCR, and its TCRdb copy is limited to in-frame clones, with some not included. The table has over 150,000 clones, around 79% seen once; the top ten hold 3.5% to 5%. The source is a man aged 35 to 55 in good health and CMV-seronegative. The gene calls are TRBV19 and TRBJ2-6; no reliable D call. What was sequenced was PBMCs. The CDR3 nucleotides are TGTGCCAGTAGTACCATTGAAGGCGGCGTCCTGACTTTC. This encodes CASSTIEGGVLTF.